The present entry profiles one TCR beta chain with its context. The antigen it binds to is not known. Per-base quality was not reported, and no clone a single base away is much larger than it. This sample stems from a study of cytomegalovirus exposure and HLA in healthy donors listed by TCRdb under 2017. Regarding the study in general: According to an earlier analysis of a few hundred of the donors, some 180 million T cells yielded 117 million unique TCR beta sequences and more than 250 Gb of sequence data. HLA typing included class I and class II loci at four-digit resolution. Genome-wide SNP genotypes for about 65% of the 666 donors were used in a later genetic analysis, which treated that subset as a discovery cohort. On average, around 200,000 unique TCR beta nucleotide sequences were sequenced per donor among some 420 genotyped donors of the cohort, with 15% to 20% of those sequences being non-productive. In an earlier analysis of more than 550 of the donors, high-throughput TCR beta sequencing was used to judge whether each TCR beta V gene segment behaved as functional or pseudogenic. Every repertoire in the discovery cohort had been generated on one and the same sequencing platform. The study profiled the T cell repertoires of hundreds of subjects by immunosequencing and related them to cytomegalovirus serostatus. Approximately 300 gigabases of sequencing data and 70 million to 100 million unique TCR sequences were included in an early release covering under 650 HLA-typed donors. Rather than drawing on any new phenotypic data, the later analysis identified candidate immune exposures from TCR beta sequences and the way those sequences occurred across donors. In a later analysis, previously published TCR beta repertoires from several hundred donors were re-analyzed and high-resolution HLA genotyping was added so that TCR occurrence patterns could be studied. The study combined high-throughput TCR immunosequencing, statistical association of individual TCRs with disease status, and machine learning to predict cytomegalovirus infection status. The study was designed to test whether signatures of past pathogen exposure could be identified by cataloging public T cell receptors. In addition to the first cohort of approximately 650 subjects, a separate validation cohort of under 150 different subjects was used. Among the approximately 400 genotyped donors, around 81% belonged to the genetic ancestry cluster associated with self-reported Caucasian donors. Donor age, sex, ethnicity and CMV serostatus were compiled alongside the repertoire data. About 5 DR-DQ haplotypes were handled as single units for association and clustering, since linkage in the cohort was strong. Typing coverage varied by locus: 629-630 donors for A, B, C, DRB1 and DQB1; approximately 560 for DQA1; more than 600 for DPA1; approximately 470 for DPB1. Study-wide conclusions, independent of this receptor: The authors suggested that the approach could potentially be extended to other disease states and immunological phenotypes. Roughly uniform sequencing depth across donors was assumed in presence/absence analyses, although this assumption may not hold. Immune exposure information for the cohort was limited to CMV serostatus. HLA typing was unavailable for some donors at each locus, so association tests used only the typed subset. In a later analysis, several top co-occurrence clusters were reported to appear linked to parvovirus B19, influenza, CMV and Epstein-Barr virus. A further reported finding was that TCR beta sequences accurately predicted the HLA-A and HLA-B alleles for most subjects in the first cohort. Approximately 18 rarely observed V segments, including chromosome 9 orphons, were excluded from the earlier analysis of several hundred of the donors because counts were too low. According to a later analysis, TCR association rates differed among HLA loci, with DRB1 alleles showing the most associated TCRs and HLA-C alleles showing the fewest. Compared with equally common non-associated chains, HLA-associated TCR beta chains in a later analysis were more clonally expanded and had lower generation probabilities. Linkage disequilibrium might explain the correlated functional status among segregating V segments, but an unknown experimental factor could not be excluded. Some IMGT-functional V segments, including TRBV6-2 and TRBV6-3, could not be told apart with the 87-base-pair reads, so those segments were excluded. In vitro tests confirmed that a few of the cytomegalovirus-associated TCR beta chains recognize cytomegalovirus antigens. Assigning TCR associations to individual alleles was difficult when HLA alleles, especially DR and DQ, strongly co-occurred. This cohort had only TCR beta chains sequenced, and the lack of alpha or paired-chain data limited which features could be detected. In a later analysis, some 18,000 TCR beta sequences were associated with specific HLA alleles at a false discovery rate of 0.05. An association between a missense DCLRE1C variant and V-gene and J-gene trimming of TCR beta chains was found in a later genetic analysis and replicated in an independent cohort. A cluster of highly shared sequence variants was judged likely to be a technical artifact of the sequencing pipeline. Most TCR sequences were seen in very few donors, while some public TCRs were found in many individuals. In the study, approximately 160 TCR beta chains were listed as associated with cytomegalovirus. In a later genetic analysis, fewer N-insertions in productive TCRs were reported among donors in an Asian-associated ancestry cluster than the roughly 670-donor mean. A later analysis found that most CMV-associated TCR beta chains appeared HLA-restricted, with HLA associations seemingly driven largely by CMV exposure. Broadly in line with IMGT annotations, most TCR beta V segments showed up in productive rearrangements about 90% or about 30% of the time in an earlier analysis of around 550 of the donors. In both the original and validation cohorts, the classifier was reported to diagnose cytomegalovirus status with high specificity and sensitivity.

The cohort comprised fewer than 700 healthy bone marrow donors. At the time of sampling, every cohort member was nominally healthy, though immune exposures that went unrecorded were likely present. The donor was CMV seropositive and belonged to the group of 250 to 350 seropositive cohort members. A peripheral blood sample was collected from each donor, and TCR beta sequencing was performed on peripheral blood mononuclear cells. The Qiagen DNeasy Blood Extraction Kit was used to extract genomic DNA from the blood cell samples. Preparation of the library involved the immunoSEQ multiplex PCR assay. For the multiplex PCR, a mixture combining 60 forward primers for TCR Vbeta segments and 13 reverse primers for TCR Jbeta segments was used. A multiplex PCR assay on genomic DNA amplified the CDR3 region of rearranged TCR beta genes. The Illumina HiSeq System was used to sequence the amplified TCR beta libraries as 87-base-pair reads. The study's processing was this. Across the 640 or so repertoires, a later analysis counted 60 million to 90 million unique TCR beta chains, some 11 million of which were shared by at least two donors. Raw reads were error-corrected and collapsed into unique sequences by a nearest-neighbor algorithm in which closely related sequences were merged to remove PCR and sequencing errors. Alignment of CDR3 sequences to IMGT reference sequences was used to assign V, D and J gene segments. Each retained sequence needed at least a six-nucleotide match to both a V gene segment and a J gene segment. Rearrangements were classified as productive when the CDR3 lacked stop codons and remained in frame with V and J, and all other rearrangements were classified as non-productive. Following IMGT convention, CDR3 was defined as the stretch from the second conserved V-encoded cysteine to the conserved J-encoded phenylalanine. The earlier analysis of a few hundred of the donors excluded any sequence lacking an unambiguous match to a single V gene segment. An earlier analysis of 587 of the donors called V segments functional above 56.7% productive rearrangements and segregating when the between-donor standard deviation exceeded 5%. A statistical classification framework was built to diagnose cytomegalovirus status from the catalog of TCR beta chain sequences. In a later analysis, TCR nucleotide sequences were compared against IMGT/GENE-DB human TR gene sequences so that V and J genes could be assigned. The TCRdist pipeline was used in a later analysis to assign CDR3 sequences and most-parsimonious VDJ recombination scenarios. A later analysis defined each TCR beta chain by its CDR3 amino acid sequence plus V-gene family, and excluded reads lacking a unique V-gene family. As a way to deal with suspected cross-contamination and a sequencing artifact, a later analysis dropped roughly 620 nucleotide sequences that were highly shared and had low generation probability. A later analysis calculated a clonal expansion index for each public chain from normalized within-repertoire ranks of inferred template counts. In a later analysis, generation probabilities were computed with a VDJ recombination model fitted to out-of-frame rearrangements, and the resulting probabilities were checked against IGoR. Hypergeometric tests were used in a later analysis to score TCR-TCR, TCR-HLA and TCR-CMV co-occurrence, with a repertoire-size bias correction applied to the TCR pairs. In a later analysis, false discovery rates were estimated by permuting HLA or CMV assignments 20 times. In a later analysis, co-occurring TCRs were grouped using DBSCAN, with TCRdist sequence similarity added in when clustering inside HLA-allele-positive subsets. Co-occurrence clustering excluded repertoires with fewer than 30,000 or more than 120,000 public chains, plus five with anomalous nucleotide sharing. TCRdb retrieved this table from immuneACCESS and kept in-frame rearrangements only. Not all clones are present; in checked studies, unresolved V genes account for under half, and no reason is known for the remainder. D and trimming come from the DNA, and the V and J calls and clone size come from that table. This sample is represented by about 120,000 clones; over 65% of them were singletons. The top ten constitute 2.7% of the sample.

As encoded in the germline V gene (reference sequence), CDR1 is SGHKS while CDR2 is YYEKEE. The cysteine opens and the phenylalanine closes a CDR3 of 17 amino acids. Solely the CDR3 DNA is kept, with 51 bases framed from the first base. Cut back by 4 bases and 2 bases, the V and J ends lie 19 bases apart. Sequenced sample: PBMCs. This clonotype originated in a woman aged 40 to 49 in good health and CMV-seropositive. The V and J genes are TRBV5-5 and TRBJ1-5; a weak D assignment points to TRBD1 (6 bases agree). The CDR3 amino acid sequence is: CASSRDGGRVGNQPQHF. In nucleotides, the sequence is TGTGCCAGCAGCCGTGACGGGGGGCGAGTGGGCAATCAGCCCCAGCATTTT.